This T cell receptor (beta chain) came from a study of T cells in Graves' hyperthyroidism and ophthalmopathy. This CDR3 has 13 residues. Looked up from germline, CDR1 is DFQATT and CDR2 is SNEGSKA (reference sequence). With 3 bases removed from V and 2 bases from J, the gap between germline ends came to 8 bases. Amplification yielded TCR beta CDR3 regions, with RNA transcripts as the source. The HTBI primer set was used in a first-round RT-PCR of the TCR CDR3. TCRdb re-derived calls from the multiplex PCR reads in MiXCR, one entry per CDR3 protein. The repertoire holds 380,000 or so distinct CDR3 sequences, with approximately 13% as singletons. This clonotype has at least ten counts.

The chain carries TRBV20-1 and TRBJ1-5; the D is unclear. Sequencing was performed on blood. The clonotype originates from a woman aged 25 to 45 with Graves' hyperthyroidism. The CDR3 region is CSARGGGNQPQHF. The DNA of the CDR3 is TGCAGTGCTAGGGGCGGGGGCAATCAGCCCCAGCATTTT.